These T cell receptor beta chains were read from a single sample in a study of T cell repertoires in cytomegalovirus infection. TCRdb analysed the reads with MiXCR anew, one entry per CDR3 protein. The data show around 530,000 distinct CDR3 sequences, with 26% seen just once and less than 15% held by the top ten. Sequencing was done on a sample of PBMCs. The receptors shown here come from a human donor in good health (CMV status not recorded). Some clones in this sample may be carry-over from other donors' samples. Both conserved end residues are part of each CDR3. A D gene is named only where the DNA matches it firmly. A row's size may be missing; if present it is once, few, many or a size class.

d_gene: TRBD2; abundance: many; v_gene: TRBV7-2; j_gene: TRBJ2-2; CDR3aa: CASSFAGLASGELFF; CDR3nt: TGTGCCAGCAGCTTCGCGGGACTAGCGTCCGGGGAGCTGTTTTTT
d_gene: .; abundance: .; v_gene: TRBV7-9; j_gene: TRBJ2-5; CDR3aa: CASSPLRVGETQYF; CDR3nt: TGTGCCAGCAGCCCCCTTCGGGTCGGGGAGACCCAGTACTTC
d_gene: TRBD1; abundance: .; v_gene: TRBV7-6; j_gene: TRBJ2-2; CDR3aa: CASSSSVTGGASTGELFF; CDR3nt: TGTGCCAGCAGCTCCTCGGTGACAGGGGGCGCGTCCACCGGGGAGCTGTTTTTT
d_gene: .; abundance: .; v_gene: TRBV19; j_gene: TRBJ1-3; CDR3aa: CASIGRSGPSGNTIYF; CDR3nt: TGTGCCAGTATCGGGCGATCAGGACCCTCTGGAAACACCATATATTTT
d_gene: .; abundance: few; v_gene: TRBV19; j_gene: TRBJ1-1; CDR3aa: CASSIRGSTEAFF; CDR3nt: TGTGCCAGTAGTATACGAGGGAGCACTGAAGCTTTCTTT
d_gene: .; abundance: .; v_gene: TRBV10-3; j_gene: TRBJ2-7; CDR3aa: CAISESATTQEQYF; CDR3nt: TGTGCCATCAGTGAGTCTGCGACTACGCAGGAGCAGTACTTC
d_gene: .; abundance: .; v_gene: TRBV20-1; j_gene: TRBJ1-2; CDR3aa: CSASPGVTGYGYTF; CDR3nt: TGCAGTGCTAGCCCAGGGGTGACAGGCTATGGCTACACCTTC
d_gene: TRBD1; abundance: few; v_gene: TRBV6-5; j_gene: TRBJ1-1; CDR3aa: CASSYDRGQGAFF; CDR3nt: TGTGCCAGCAGTTACGACAGGGGGCAGGGAGCTTTCTTT
d_gene: .; abundance: few; v_gene: TRBV20-1; j_gene: TRBJ2-1; CDR3aa: CSARFAAEPYNEQFF; CDR3nt: TGCAGTGCTAGATTCGCAGCGGAGCCGTACAATGAGCAGTTCTTC
d_gene: TRBD2; abundance: few; v_gene: TRBV7-2; j_gene: TRBJ2-7; CDR3aa: CASSLSLAGKYEQYF; CDR3nt: TGTGCCAGCAGCTTATCACTAGCGGGAAAGTACGAGCAGTACTTC
d_gene: TRBD2; abundance: many; v_gene: TRBV7-6; j_gene: TRBJ2-1; CDR3aa: CASSLASAGAYNEQFF; CDR3nt: TGTGCCAGCAGCTTAGCATCAGCGGGGGCTTACAATGAGCAGTTCTTC
d_gene: TRBD2; abundance: .; v_gene: TRBV27; j_gene: TRBJ2-5; CDR3aa: CASSLSRGVVWTQYF; CDR3nt: TGTGCCAGCAGTTTATCCCGGGGGGTAGTGTGGACCCAGTACTTC
d_gene: TRBD2; abundance: .; v_gene: TRBV7-3; j_gene: TRBJ2-3; CDR3aa: CASSPAASGSDTQYF; CDR3nt: TGTGCCAGCAGCCCAGCCGCTAGCGGGAGCGATACGCAGTATTTT
d_gene: .; abundance: .; v_gene: TRBV4-2; j_gene: TRBJ2-5; CDR3aa: CASSQDGVTAQETQYF; CDR3nt: TGTGCCAGCAGCCAAGACGGCGTGACGGCACAAGAGACCCAGTACTTC
d_gene: .; abundance: .; v_gene: TRBV7-9; j_gene: TRBJ2-1; CDR3aa: CASSLLAYNEQFF; CDR3nt: TGTGCCAGCAGCTTACTAGCTTACAATGAGCAGTTCTTC
d_gene: TRBD1; abundance: few; v_gene: TRBV7-2; j_gene: TRBJ1-4; CDR3aa: CASSLRGTGTNEKLFF; CDR3nt: TGTGCCAGCAGCCTTAGGGGGACAGGGACTAATGAAAAACTGTTTTTT
d_gene: .; abundance: many; v_gene: TRBV11-2; j_gene: TRBJ2-7; CDR3aa: CASSFSGALYEQYF; CDR3nt: TGTGCCAGCAGCTTTTCGGGGGCGTTGTACGAGCAGTACTTC
d_gene: .; abundance: .; v_gene: TRBV28; j_gene: TRBJ1-4; CDR3aa: CASSLYNEKLFF; CDR3nt: TGTGCCAGCAGTCTTTATAATGAAAAACTGTTTTTT
d_gene: TRBD2; abundance: .; v_gene: TRBV24-1; j_gene: TRBJ2-7; CDR3aa: CATSDWGTSGSYEQYF; CDR3nt: TGTGCCACCAGTGATTGGGGGACTAGCGGGTCCTACGAGCAGTACTTC
d_gene: .; abundance: few; v_gene: TRBV15; j_gene: TRBJ2-1; CDR3aa: CATMSLIQDNEQFF; CDR3nt: TGTGCCACCATGTCGCTCATACAAGACAATGAGCAGTTCTTC
d_gene: .; abundance: few; v_gene: TRBV24-1; j_gene: TRBJ2-1; CDR3aa: CATTGLGGRGVTYNEQFF; CDR3nt: TGTGCCACCACGGGTCTTGGCGGCAGGGGAGTGACCTACAATGAGCAGTTCTTC
d_gene: .; abundance: .; v_gene: TRBV11-3; j_gene: TRBJ2-1; CDR3aa: CASSSTGGWHEQFF; CDR3nt: TGTGCCAGCAGCTCGACCGGGGGTTGGCATGAGCAGTTCTTC
d_gene: .; abundance: once; v_gene: TRBV29-1; j_gene: TRBJ1-2; CDR3aa: CSVEQGGEPGGYGYTF; CDR3nt: TGCAGCGTTGAACAAGGAGGAGAACCCGGCGGCTATGGCTACACCTTC
d_gene: TRBD1; abundance: many; v_gene: TRBV7-8; j_gene: TRBJ1-2; CDR3aa: CASSLGPPHRGYGYTF; CDR3nt: TGTGCCAGCAGCTTAGGCCCCCCCCACAGGGGCTATGGCTACACCTTC
d_gene: .; abundance: .; v_gene: TRBV4-3; j_gene: TRBJ1-2; CDR3aa: CASSHPPVGGKDGYTF; CDR3nt: TGCGCCAGCAGCCACCCACCCGTTGGGGGTAAGGATGGCTACACCTTC
d_gene: .; abundance: few; v_gene: TRBV6-5; j_gene: TRBJ1-4; CDR3aa: CASSYQRGRQAGEKLFF; CDR3nt: TGTGCCAGCAGTTACCAGCGCGGACGACAGGCTGGGGAAAAACTGTTTTTT
d_gene: .; abundance: .; v_gene: TRBV18; j_gene: TRBJ2-1; CDR3aa: CASSGRRNEQFF; CDR3nt: TGTGCCAGCTCGGGGAGGAGGAATGAGCAGTTCTTC
d_gene: .; abundance: .; v_gene: TRBV20-1; j_gene: TRBJ1-1; CDR3aa: CSAWTLNTEAFF; CDR3nt: TGCAGTGCTTGGACATTGAACACTGAAGCTTTCTTT